This T cell receptor beta chain was documented in a study of Graves' ophthalmopathy and Graves' hyperthyroidism. Overall study results and limits: Most thyroid clonotypes with frequency above 0.001 were detected in blood too.

The sample holds many counts of this clonotype. Its specificity is unknown. Using RNA transcripts, the TCR beta CDR3 regions were amplified. The workflow started with a first-round RT-PCR run with HTBI primers and then moved on to a second-round multiplex PCR. TCRdb reprocessed the multiplex PCR reads via MiXCR and lists one record per CDR3 protein. The table shows some 350,000 distinct CDR3 sequences, with 15% to 20% occurring only once. Germline values: CDR1 DFQATT, CDR2 SNEGSKA (reference sequence). Trimming at V came to 0 bases and at J to 9 bases, leaving 5 bases not matched to a gene. The CDR3 is 15 amino acids. Serum thyroxine and TRAb, along with clinical symptoms, thyroid ultrasound and orbital computed tomography, were what diagnosis relied on.

The sample consisted of peripheral blood. The chain employs TRBV20-1 and TRBJ2-7, with 16 bases identical to TRBD2. The source of this sequence is an adult woman with stable Graves' hyperthyroidism. This chain's CDR3 is CSARDGTSGRARQYF. CDR3 nucleotides: TGCAGTGCTAGAGATGGGACTAGCGGGAGGGCCAGGCAGTACTTC.